This paragraph covers one T cell receptor (beta chain) sequence. The entry originates in a study of blood T cell repertoires in COVID-19. Seattle researchers signed up patients amid active infection and tracked them longitudinally. Original handling: Reference gene primer amplification gave estimated nucleated cell counts. Profiling relied on immunoSEQ multiplex PCR, and the TCRdb table lists in-frame clones only, not all of them. D and trimming come from the DNA, and the V and J calls and clone size come from that table. The sample includes more than 200,000 clones, approximately 90% of them seen just once. The V and J ends lost 6 bases and 3 bases respectively, with 15 bases between them. The CDR3 has 15 residues. Germline V CDR1 and CDR2: SNHLY, FYNNEI.

Sample: peripheral blood. The TCR sequence derives from a man younger than 40 with COVID-19, enrolled during active disease. This chain uses TRBV2 with TRBJ1-5, with D tentatively TRBD1 (6 bases). The CDR3 here is CASSYRVGDNQPQHF. The CDR3 DNA reads as TGTGCCAGCAGCTACAGGGTTGGGGACAATCAGCCCCAGCATTTT.